These T cell receptor beta chains were read from a single sample in a study of blood T cells in healthy people across ages. A single record per CDR3 protein comes from TCRdb applying MiXCR to the 5' RACE reads. The data contain about 1.5 million distinct CDR3 sequences, around 40% of them singletons. The source material was blood. The receptors were gathered from a woman under 30 in good health. Each CDR3 is given with its conserved first and last residue. Each record gives: D gene, J gene, V gene, clone size, CDR3 protein, CDR3 DNA. A D gene is named only where the DNA matches it firmly. A row's size may be missing; if present it is once, few, many or a size class.

D: NA
J: TRBJ2-1
V: TRBV5-4
size: few
CDR3: CASSPTTEYNEQFF
DNA: TGTGCCAGCAGCCCTACGACCGAGTACAATGAGCAGTTCTTC

D: NA
J: TRBJ2-3
V: TRBV7-9
size: few
CDR3: CASSHGTVTDTQYF
DNA: TGTGCCAGCAGCCACGGGACGGTGACAGATACGCAGTATTTT

D: NA
J: TRBJ1-1
V: TRBV4-1
size: NA
CDR3: CASSQSRRENTEAFF
DNA: TGCGCCAGCAGCCAATCAAGGAGGGAAAACACTGAAGCTTTCTTT

D: NA
J: TRBJ2-4
V: TRBV12-3/TRBV12-4
size: few
CDR3: CASSPGLKNIQYF
DNA: TGTGCCAGCAGTCCGGGTCTCAAAAACATTCAGTACTTC

D: NA
J: TRBJ1-6
V: TRBV2
size: few
CDR3: CASSDLGPTPNSPLHF
DNA: TGTGCCAGCAGTGACTTGGGGCCAACACCGAATTCACCCCTCCACTTT

D: NA
J: TRBJ1-2
V: TRBV21-1
size: NA
CDR3: CASSKAGQGLGCGYTF
DNA: TGTGCCAGCAGCAAAGCGGGACAGGGCTTGGGTTGTGGCTACACCTTC

D: TRBD1
J: TRBJ1-6
V: TRBV2
size: NA
CDR3: CASNGQGQENSPLHF
DNA: TGTGCCAGCAATGGACAGGGACAGGAAAATTCACCCCTCCACTTT

D: TRBD1
J: TRBJ2-7
V: TRBV27
size: NA
CDR3: CASSRQGVAYEQYF
DNA: TGTGCCAGCAGTCGACAGGGGGTGGCCTACGAGCAGTACTTC

D: NA
J: TRBJ1-2
V: TRBV6-5
size: NA
CDR3: CASSYSQGGYGYTF
DNA: TGTGCCAGCAGTTACTCGCAGGGAGGCTATGGCTACACCTTC

D: NA
J: TRBJ2-5
V: TRBV7-2
size: NA
CDR3: CASSFSGGAETQYF
DNA: TGTGCCAGCAGCTTTAGCGGAGGGGCAGAGACCCAGTACTTC

D: TRBD1
J: TRBJ1-1
V: TRBV20-1
size: NA
CDR3: CSAVPGQVGEAFF
DNA: TGCAGTGCTGTACCGGGACAGGTTGGTGAAGCTTTCTTT